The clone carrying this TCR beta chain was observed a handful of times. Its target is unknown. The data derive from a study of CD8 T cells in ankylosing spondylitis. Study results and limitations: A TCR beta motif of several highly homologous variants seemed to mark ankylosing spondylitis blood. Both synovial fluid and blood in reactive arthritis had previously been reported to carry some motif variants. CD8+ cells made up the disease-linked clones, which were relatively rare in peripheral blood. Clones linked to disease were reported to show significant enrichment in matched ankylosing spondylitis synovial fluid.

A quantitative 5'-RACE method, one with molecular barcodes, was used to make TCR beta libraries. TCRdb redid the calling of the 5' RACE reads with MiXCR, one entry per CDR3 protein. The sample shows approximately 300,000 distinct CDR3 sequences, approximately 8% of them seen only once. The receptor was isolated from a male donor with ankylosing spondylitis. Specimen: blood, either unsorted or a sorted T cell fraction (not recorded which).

CDR3 amino acids: CASSLGSGDTDTQYF. The CDR3 DNA reads TGTGCCAGCAGCTTGGGATCTGGAGACACAGATACGCAGTATTTT. The genes are TRBV5-6 and TRBJ2-3; no firm D call. The CDR3 runs to 15 residues. The V gene lost 0 bases and the J gene lost 2 bases, with 10 bases spanning the gap. CDR1 is SGHDT and CDR2 is YYEEEE in the germline V gene.